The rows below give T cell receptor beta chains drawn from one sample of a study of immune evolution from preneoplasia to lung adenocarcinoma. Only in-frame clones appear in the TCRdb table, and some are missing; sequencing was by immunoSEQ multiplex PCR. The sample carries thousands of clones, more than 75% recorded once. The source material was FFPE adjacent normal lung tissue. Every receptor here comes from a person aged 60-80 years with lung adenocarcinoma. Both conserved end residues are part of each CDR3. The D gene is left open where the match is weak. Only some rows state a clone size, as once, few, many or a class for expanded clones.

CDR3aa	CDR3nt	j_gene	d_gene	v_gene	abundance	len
CSARGGTEAFF	TGCAGTGCTAGGGGGGGAACTGAAGCTTTCTTT	TRBJ1-1	NA	TRBV20-1	NA	11
CASSQLGTGSYNEQFF	TGCGCCAGCAGCCAACTTGGGACAGGGAGCTACAATGAGCAGTTCTTC	TRBJ2-1	TRBD1	TRBV4-1	NA	16
CASSLASDNEQFF	TGTGCCAGCAGCTTGGCTAGCGACAATGAGCAGTTCTTC	TRBJ2-1	NA	TRBV5-4	NA	13
CASSTTSGQTYNEQFF	TGTGCCAGCAGTACGACTAGCGGCCAGACCTACAATGAGCAGTTCTTC	TRBJ2-1	TRBD2	TRBV7-9	NA	16
CASSQGLAFAIQPNEQFF	TGCGCCAGCAGCCAAGGACTAGCATTCGCCATCCAACCTAATGAGCAGTTCTTC	TRBJ2-1	TRBD2	TRBV4-3	NA	18
CASSLSGQGGYTF	TGTGCCAGCAGCTTATCGGGACAGGGTGGCTACACCTTC	TRBJ1-2	TRBD1	TRBV7-9	few	13
CASSIDAAMNTEAFF	TGTGCCAGTAGTATAGATGCAGCGATGAACACTGAAGCTTTCTTT	TRBJ1-1	NA	TRBV19	NA	15
CASERRQVYGYTF	TGTGCCAGCGAAAGACGACAGGTCTATGGCTACACCTTC	TRBJ1-2	NA	TRBV2	NA	13
CASSVGAGGPEEQYF	TGTGCCAGCAGCGTAGGTGCGGGAGGGCCGGAGGAGCAGTACTTC	TRBJ2-7	TRBD2	TRBV9	few	15
CASSGFRTSGVDTDTQYF	TGTGCCAGCAGCGGATTCAGGACTAGCGGGGTAGACACAGATACGCAGTATTTT	TRBJ2-3	TRBD2	TRBV7-9	once	18
CASRRTSSYNSPLHF	TGTGCCAGCAGACGGACCAGCTCCTATAATTCACCCCTCCACTTT	TRBJ1-6	NA	TRBV2	NA	15
CASTAKWPSNEKLFF	TGTGCCAGCACAGCAAAATGGCCTTCTAATGAAAAATTGTTTTTT	TRBJ1-4	NA	TRBV28	NA	15
CASSPSTGYADTQYF	TGTGCCAGCAGCCCATCGACAGGATACGCAGATACGCAGTATTTT	TRBJ2-3	NA	TRBV5-4	NA	15
CASSLATGPQETQYF	TGTGCCAGCAGCTTAGCAACGGGACCCCAAGAGACCCAGTACTTC	TRBJ2-5	NA	TRBV7-8	NA	15
CASSLEISGASTDTQYF	TGTGCCAGCAGCTTAGAAATTAGCGGGGCTAGCACAGATACGCAGTATTTT	TRBJ2-3	TRBD2	TRBV11-2	NA	17
CATSGDRGLGEQYF	TGTGCCACCAGCGGCGACAGGGGGCTGGGAGAGCAGTACTTC	TRBJ2-7	TRBD1	TRBV15	NA	14
CASSPEQYEQYF	TGTGCCAGCTCACCGGAACAATACGAGCAGTACTTC	TRBJ2-7	NA	TRBV18	NA	12
CASSRGLDRGHSNQPQHF	TGTGCCAGCAGCCGGGGTTTGGACAGGGGACATAGCAATCAGCCCCAGCATTTT	TRBJ1-5	TRBD1	TRBV5-6	once	18
CASTLGSTDTQYF	TGTGCCAGCACCCTGGGTAGCACAGATACGCAGTATTTT	TRBJ2-3	NA	TRBV25-1	NA	13
CATSRVPTGTGGIRYF	TGTGCCACCAGCAGAGTCCCGACCGGGACAGGGGGCATTCGGTACTTC	TRBJ2-7	TRBD1	TRBV15	NA	16
CASRTDSYGYTF	TGCGCCAGCAGGACGGACAGCTATGGCTACACCTTC	TRBJ1-2	NA	TRBV10-2	NA	12
CASSLGGREQYF	TGTGCCAGCAGTTTAGGGGGACGCGAGCAGTACTTC	TRBJ2-7	NA	TRBV28	NA	12
CASSLGTKYEQYF	TGTGCCAGCAGTTTAGGTACTAAGTACGAGCAGTACTTC	TRBJ2-7	NA	TRBV28	NA	13
CASSLQGYEQYF	TGTGCCAGCAGTTTACAGGGCTACGAGCAGTACTTC	TRBJ2-7	NA	TRBV2	NA	12
CASGGWASGNSAAETQYF	TGTGCCAGCGGTGGGTGGGCTAGCGGGAATTCAGCTGCAGAGACCCAGTACTTC	TRBJ2-5	TRBD2	TRBV27	once	18
CASSLLGLAGGRNTGELFF	TGCGCCAGCAGCTTGTTGGGACTAGCGGGAGGGCGGAACACCGGGGAGCTGTTTTTT	TRBJ2-2	TRBD2	TRBV5-1	NA	19
CASSFGLTESTDTQYF	TGTGCCAGCAGCTTTGGGCTCACAGAGAGCACAGATACGCAGTATTTT	TRBJ2-3	NA	TRBV7-9	NA	16
CASSLFGKTVNQPQHF	TGTGCCAGCAGCCTATTTGGGAAGACAGTCAATCAGCCCCAGCATTTT	TRBJ1-5	NA	TRBV28	NA	16
CSVAPGVSSTEAFF	TGCAGCGTTGCCCCAGGGGTGAGTAGCACTGAAGCTTTCTTT	TRBJ1-1	NA	TRBV29-1	NA	14
CATSRDQADTQYF	TGTGCCACCAGCAGAGATCAAGCCGATACGCAGTATTTT	TRBJ2-3	NA	TRBV15	few	13
CASSQRGIGTEAFF	TGTGCCAGCAGCCAGAGGGGCATAGGCACTGAAGCTTTCTTT	TRBJ1-1	NA	TRBV5-8	NA	14
CASSISTGTWNEQFF	TGTGCCAGTAGTATTTCCACCGGGACCTGGAATGAGCAGTTCTTC	TRBJ2-1	NA	TRBV19	NA	15
CAWSPGQGGYSPLHF	TGTGCCTGGAGTCCGGGACAAGGAGGATATTCACCCCTCCACTTT	TRBJ1-6	NA	TRBV30	NA	15
CASSFKPWTGRIEQYF	TGTGCTAGCAGCTTTAAACCGTGGACAGGGAGAATCGAGCAGTACTTC	TRBJ2-7	TRBD1	TRBV7-7	NA	16
CASSLAGESEAFF	TGTGCCAGCAGCTTGGCCGGGGAATCTGAAGCTTTCTTT	TRBJ1-1	NA	TRBV5-4	NA	13
CASSYRTVTGELFF	TGTGCCAGCAGTTACAGGACAGTCACCGGGGAGCTGTTTTTT	TRBJ2-2	NA	TRBV6-5	NA	14
CASSLAAGGAINEQFF	TGTGCCAGCAGCTTAGCTGCGGGGGGGGCAATCAATGAGCAGTTCTTC	TRBJ2-1	TRBD2	TRBV11-2	once	16
CASSYTQQPQHF	TGTGCCAGCAGTTATACCCAGCAGCCCCAGCATTTT	TRBJ1-5	NA	TRBV6-6	NA	12
CASSLVLAGSANTGELFF	TGTGCCAGCAGCTTAGTACTAGCGGGTTCAGCGAACACCGGGGAGCTGTTTTTT	TRBJ2-2	TRBD2	TRBV7-6	NA	18
CASSLGTNYGYTF	TGCGCCAGCAGCTTGGGGACTAACTATGGCTACACCTTC	TRBJ1-2	NA	TRBV5-1	few	13
CASSVKAENTEAFF	TGTGCCAGCAGTGTCAAGGCAGAGAACACTGAAGCTTTCTTT	TRBJ1-1	NA	TRBV6-1	NA	14
CAISEGQGREQYF	TGTGCCATCAGTGAGGGGCAGGGACGTGAGCAGTACTTC	TRBJ2-7	NA	TRBV10-3	medium-sized	13
CASSRGEKLFF	TGTGCCAGCAGTCGCGGTGAAAAACTGTTTTTT	TRBJ1-4	NA	TRBV28	NA	11
CATSNSNQPQHF	TGTGCCACCAGCAACAGCAATCAGCCCCAGCATTTT	TRBJ1-5	NA	TRBV15	NA	12
CAWSVTGGYGYTF	TGTGCCTGGAGTGTAACAGGGGGCTATGGCTACACCTTC	TRBJ1-2	TRBD1	TRBV30	NA	13
CASSADGNTEAFF	TGTGCCAGCTCCGCTGACGGAAACACTGAAGCTTTCTTT	TRBJ1-1	NA	TRBV18	NA	13
CASSFETQYF	TGTGCCAGCAGTTTCGAGACCCAGTACTTC	TRBJ2-5	NA	TRBV27	once	10
CSVGGHGTNEQFF	TGCAGCGTTGGAGGTCACGGGACCAATGAGCAGTTCTTC	TRBJ2-1	NA	TRBV29-1	NA	13
CASSVTRSLSYEQYF	TGTGCCAGCAGCGTGACTCGGTCCCTATCCTACGAGCAGTACTTC	TRBJ2-7	NA	TRBV7-2	NA	15
CASSLSRGVVTDTQYF	TGTGCCAGCAGTTTATCACGGGGGGTGGTAACAGATACGCAGTATTTT	TRBJ2-3	TRBD2	TRBV28	once	16
CAWSVRNEKLFF	TGTGCCTGGAGTGTGCGTAATGAAAAACTGTTTTTT	TRBJ1-4	NA	TRBV30	NA	12
CASSGQGQETQYF	TGTGCCAGCAGTGGGCAGGGACAAGAGACCCAGTACTTC	TRBJ2-5	NA	TRBV2	NA	13
CASSQLGTVSEQYF	TGTGCCAGCAGCCAGCTCGGGACAGTTTCAGAGCAGTACTTC	TRBJ2-7	TRBD1	TRBV14	NA	14
CATSRDGAEDTQYF	TGTGCCACCAGCAGGGACGGGGCTGAAGATACGCAGTATTTT	TRBJ2-3	NA	TRBV15	once	14
CASREPSDANTEAFF	TGTGCCAGCAGAGAGCCGTCTGATGCTAACACTGAAGCTTTCTTT	TRBJ1-1	NA	TRBV6-5	NA	15
CASRTQDRVGEQYF	TGTGCCAGCAGGACACAAGACAGGGTCGGCGAGCAGTACTTC	TRBJ2-7	TRBD1	TRBV28	once	14
CASSFGLVQHVADTQYF	TGCGCCAGCAGCTTTGGTCTGGTCCAGCACGTTGCAGATACGCAGTATTTT	TRBJ2-3	NA	TRBV5-1	NA	17
CASSVEDSWYGYTF	TGTGCCAGCAGCGTAGAGGACTCTTGGTATGGCTACACCTTC	TRBJ1-2	NA	TRBV9	few	14
CASSRDGNTGELFF	TGTGCCAGTAGTCGGGACGGGAACACCGGGGAGCTGTTTTTT	TRBJ2-2	NA	TRBV19	NA	14
CASSFKFGGTTGETQYF	TGTGCCAGCAGTTTCAAGTTCGGGGGAACCACGGGGGAGACCCAGTACTTC	TRBJ2-5	NA	TRBV28	NA	17